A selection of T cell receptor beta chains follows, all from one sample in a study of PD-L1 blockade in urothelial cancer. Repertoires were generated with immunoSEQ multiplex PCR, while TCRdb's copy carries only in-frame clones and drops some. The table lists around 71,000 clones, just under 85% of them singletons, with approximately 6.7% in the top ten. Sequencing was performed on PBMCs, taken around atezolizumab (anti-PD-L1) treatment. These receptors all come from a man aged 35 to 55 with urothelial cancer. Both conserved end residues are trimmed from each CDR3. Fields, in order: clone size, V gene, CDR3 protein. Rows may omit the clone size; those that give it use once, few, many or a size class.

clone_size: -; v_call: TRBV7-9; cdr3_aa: ASSPPRGGATEAF
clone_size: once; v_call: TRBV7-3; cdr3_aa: ASSPSGSSYNEQF
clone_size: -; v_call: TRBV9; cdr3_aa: ASSVGGTNTEAF
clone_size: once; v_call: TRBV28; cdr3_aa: ASSFGEWSPNEQY
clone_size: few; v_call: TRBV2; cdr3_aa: ATSRLNSANEQY
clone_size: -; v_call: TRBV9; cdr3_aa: ASSVPGGGDTQY
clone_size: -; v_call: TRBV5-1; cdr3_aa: ASSRISGTNNEQF
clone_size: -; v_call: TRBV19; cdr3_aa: ASSTGTSSEQF
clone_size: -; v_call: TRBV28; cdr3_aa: ASSLRGRYGNQPQH
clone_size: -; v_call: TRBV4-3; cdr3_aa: ASSQDSGRADTQY